This TCR beta chain originates from a study of CXCR3-negative and CXCR3-positive naive CD8 T cells. On this clonotype itself: The target antigen is unknown.

Within the CD8+ T cell compartment, naive cells were CD45RO-CCR7+CD27+CD95-. The libraries of TRB cDNA were constructed through 5' RACE using UMI labels. TCRdb reprocessed the 5' RACE reads, keeping one entry per CDR3 protein, no DNA. This table holds tens of thousands of distinct CDR3 sequences. The germline gives CDR1 MNHEY, CDR2 SMNVEV (reference sequence). CDR3 size: 16 residues. Overall study findings and caveats: Both naive subsets, CXCR3-negative and CXCR3-positive, displayed similar TRBV-TRBJ usage, unlike memory cells. CXCR3 expression dropped partially after cryopreservation, and most assays relied on fresh PBMCs. CXCR3-positive naive cells carried more hydrophobic TRB CDR3s than CXCR3-negative naive cells did.

This TCR was sampled from a human donor in good health. Some clones in this sample may be carry-over from other donors' samples. The chain uses TRBV27 and TRBJ2-1; TCRdb designates TRBD2, a call that cannot be tested without DNA. The sample taken for sequencing was naive CXCR3+ CD8+ T cells from blood. Specified subset: CD45RO-CCR7+CD27+CD95- naive CD8+ T cells expressing CXCR3 (TNR3+). The CDR3 loop reads CASSLEAARPYNEQFF.